The present entry profiles one T cell receptor beta chain with its context. Assay: immunoSEQ multiplex PCR; the TCRdb copy retains only in-frame clones and omits some. The table has roughly 100,000 clones, 75% to 90% seen once; the top ten hold 18%. The entry originates in a study of blood T cell repertoires in COVID-19. Study-wide background: T cells, B-cell-depleted T cells, or PBMCs provided the cDNA or gDNA that served as material.

This CDR3 spans 12 amino acids. The germline V gene encodes CDR1 SGHTA and CDR2 FQGNSA. V was shortened by 1 base and J by 10 bases, with 8 bases between the two germline ends. Material: peripheral blood. The sequence came from a woman older than 75 with acute or convalescent COVID-19. The chain recombines TRBV7-2 with TRBJ2-1, with a weak D call TRBD2 (6 bases). In nucleotides, the CDR3 is TGTGCCAGCAGCTTAGTCGCGGGAGAGCAGTTCTTC. Protein sequence: CASSLVAGEQFF.